Shown below are 23 T cell receptor beta chains from a single sample sequenced in a study of regulatory T cells in long-lasting Graves disease. Described time point: newly diagnosed GD, antithyroid drugs for less than 3 months. Scientists built the TCR library using RNA that was extracted from PBMCs. Arm-PCR of CDR3 regions and iRepertoire HTBI primers were used to build TCR beta libraries. TCRdb re-analysed the multiplex PCR reads in MiXCR, keeping a single row per CDR3 protein. The sample consists of 300,000 to 400,000 distinct CDR3 sequences, around 15% of them appearing once. The same data also contributed to another study, on T cells in Graves' hyperthyroidism and ophthalmopathy.

The specimen was peripheral blood mononuclear cells (PBMCs), collected at new diagnosis, from a patient treated with antithyroid drugs. Every receptor here comes from a man between 40 and 49 years old with Graves disease.

The rearrangement links TRBV4-3 to TRBJ2-3, with D hard to call. CDR3 length equals 14 residues. V lost 0 bases and J 6 bases, leaving 10 bases between the germline ends. Germline V CDR1 and CDR2: LGHNA, YSLEER. CDR3 coding DNA: TGCGCCAGCAGCCAAGATAAGTTCGCTGATACGCAGTATTTT. Translating it yields CASSQDKFADTQYF.

This clonotype was seen many times. The J gene is TRBJ2-2, the V gene TRBV11-2; D gene ambiguous. Trimming removed 5 bases from V and 7 bases from J, with 11 bases in between. Germline V gives CDR1 SGHAT, CDR2 FQNNGV. The CDR3 runs 13 residues. CDR3 sequence (DNA): TGTGCCAGCAGCCCCCGAGGCCGCGGGGAGCTGTTTTTT. Its translation: CASSPRGRGELFF.

This clonotype was picked up many times. The chain links TRBV27 to TRBJ1-1; no clear D. The germline gives CDR1 MNHEY, CDR2 SMNVEV (reference sequence). Trimming left V 6 bases short and J 11 bases short, with 16 bases between. The CDR3 has 12 residues. The CDR3, as DNA: TGTGCCAGCAGCCGCCCCATGGGTGACGCTTTCTTT. Translated, it gives CASSRPMGDAFF.

A note on this clonotype: With only one base between it and a far larger clone, this is likely a read error. The CDR3 here is CASSLYGQSYEQFF. The DNA for the CDR3 is TGTGCCAGCAGTTTATACGGCCAGTCCTACGAGCAGTTCTTC. The chain links TRBV28 to TRBJ2-1; no firm D call. Trimming took 1 base from V and 10 from J, leaving 14 bases between them. CDR3 length equals 14 residues. Per germline, CDR1 MDHEN and CDR2 SYDVKM.

V and J are TRBV12-3 or TRBV12-4 and TRBJ1-2; D is perhaps TRBD1 (6 bases). The V and J ends lost 7 bases and 8 bases respectively, with 20 bases between them. The CDR3 has 14 residues. The CDR3 sequence: CASTHSGRGAGYTF. The CDR3, as DNA: TGTGCCAGCACGCACTCGGGCCGGGGGGCCGGCTACACCTTC.

This clonotype was detected ten times or more. The rearrangement links TRBV27 to TRBJ2-5, with TRBD1 matching over 8 bases. The CDR3 contains 16 residues. CDR1 is MNHEY, CDR2 SMNVEV, per germline (reference sequence). V was clipped by 5 bases and J by 5 bases; unmatched bases: 13. The CDR3 nucleotides read TGTGCCAGCAGTCGAGGACAGGGAATTAATTGGGAGACCCAGTACTTC. Translation gives CASSRGQGINWETQYF.

The chain is built from TRBV15 and TRBJ2-4, with D perhaps given as TRBD1 or TRBD2 (5 bases each). CDR1 is LNHNV and CDR2 is YYDKDF in the germline V gene (reference sequence). V was shortened by 5 bases and J by 0 bases, with 5 bases between the two germline ends. CDR3 size: 13 residues. Here the CDR3 reads CATSGGAKNIQYF. The CDR3 region has the DNA TGTGCCACCAGCGGGGGAGCCAAAAACATTCAGTACTTC. The complete variable domain, with remaining parts taken from reference TRBV15 and TRBJ2-4, reads DAMVIQNPRYQVTQFGKPVTLSCSQTLNHNVMYWYQQKSSQAPKLLFHYYDKDFNNEADTPDNFQSRRPNTSFCFLDIRSPGLGDTAMYLCATSGGAKNIQYFGAGTRLSVL.

Only a few counts were recorded for this clonotype. This chain links TRBV7-3 with TRBJ2-1; 9 bases align to TRBD2. This CDR3 has 13 amino acids. Germline-derived CDR1 and CDR2 are SGHTA and FQGTGA. V shed 4 bases and J 10 bases; nucleotides not matched to a gene: 5. In nucleotides, the CDR3 is TGTGCCAGCAGCTCCGGACTAGCGATGGAGCAGTTCTTC. It yields the protein CASSSGLAMEQFF.

The chain recombines TRBV9 with TRBJ2-1; D unclear. CDR3 length equals 15 residues. Trimming removed 3 bases at V and 9 bases at J, with 19 bases between. Germline V lookup: CDR1 SGDLS, CDR2 YYNGEE. CDR3 residues: CASSADVGIHTEQFF. The CDR3 DNA follows: TGTGCCAGCAGCGCGGACGTAGGGATTCACACTGAGCAGTTCTTC.

In this sample, this clonotype turned up many times. V usage is TRBV7-2 and J usage is TRBJ2-3, with no clear D. The CDR3 spans 13 residues. V gave up 3 bases and J gave up 4 bases, with 8 bases separating them. CDR1 is SGHTA and CDR2 is FQGNSA in the germline V gene. The CDR3 DNA sequence: TGTGCCAGCAGCTTCCAACCCGCAGATACGCAGTATTTT. Amino acids: CASSFQPADTQYF.

The table lists this clonotype with a count of one. A much larger clone lies a single base off, so this may be a read error. The J gene is TRBJ2-2, the V gene TRBV7-2; 9 nucleotides agree with TRBD2. Germline V gene sequence: CDR1 SGHTA, CDR2 FQGNSA. The CDR3 contains 13 residues. The CDR3 DNA reads TGTGTCAGCAGCTCAGCGGGGGGCGGGGAGCTGTTTTTT. Translation: CVSSSAGGGELFF.

The V gene is TRBV2, the J gene TRBJ1-3; a possible D gene is TRBD1 (5 bases). CDR1 is SNHLY and CDR2 is FYNNEI in the germline V gene. The V and J ends lost 6 bases and 0 bases respectively, with 12 bases between them. The CDR3 length is 15 residues. For the CDR3, the DNA is TGTGCCAGCAGACGACAGCTTCACTCTGGAAACACCATATATTTT. The encoded protein is CASRRQLHSGNTIYF.

This clonotype was recorded at least ten times. This rearrangement joins TRBV27 to TRBJ2-3; 10 bases fit TRBD2. The germline V gene has CDR1 MNHEY and CDR2 SMNVEV (reference sequence). The CDR3 loop spans 16 amino acids. V was clipped by 2 bases and J by 2 bases; unmatched bases: 4. For the CDR3, the DNA is TGTGCCAGCAGTTTAAGTCTAGCGGGGGCCACAGATACGCAGTATTTT. The encoded protein is CASSLSLAGATDTQYF.

This clonotype was seen a handful of times. The chain couples TRBV6-1 to TRBJ2-1; D is unresolved. This CDR3 is built from 12 residues. CDR1 MNHNS and CDR2 SASEGT come from the germline V gene. V lost 4 bases to trimming and J lost 7 bases, with 8 bases between them. Here the CDR3 DNA reads TGTGCCAGCAGTGTTGTAGAGAATGAGCAGTTCTTC. Its translation: CASSVVENEQFF.

Ten or more counts support this clonotype. V and J are TRBV12-3 or TRBV12-4 and TRBJ1-1; possibly TRBD1 for D (5 bases). Trimming cost V 0 bases and J 3 bases, with 5 bases left between them. This CDR3 is 13 amino acids long. CDR3 region: CASSLAGHTEAFF. CDR3 DNA: TGTGCCAGCAGTTTAGCGGGGCACACTGAAGCTTTCTTT.

A word on this clonotype: It differs at one base from a far larger clone, so likely a read error. The rearrangement joins TRBV11-3 to TRBJ1-5, with D uncertain. CDR1 SGHNT and CDR2 YENEEA come from the germline V gene. The CDR3 sequence is 15 residues long. The V gene lost 8 bases and the J gene lost 6 bases, with 20 bases spanning the gap. CDR3 amino acids: CASSQFGGGSQPQHF. For the CDR3, the DNA is TGTGCCAGCTCCCAGTTCGGAGGAGGCAGTCAGCCCCAGCATTTT.

This clonotype was counted between two and nine times. This chain links TRBV5-1 with TRBJ2-7; D is undetermined. The CDR3 consists of 14 residues. The ends were cut back, 0 bases at V and 0 bases at J, with 7 bases in the middle. Germline values: CDR1 SGHRS, CDR2 YFSETQ. DNA for the CDR3: TGCGCCAGCAGCTTGGATCGAAGCTCCTACGAGCAGTACTTC. Translation: CASSLDRSSYEQYF.

The sample holds many counts of this clonotype. The V gene is TRBV2, the J gene TRBJ2-7, with D possibly matching TRBD2 (5 bases). The CDR3 has 12 residues. Germline V gene data show CDR1 as SNHLY and CDR2 as FYNNEI. V lost 8 bases and J lost 6, with 14 bases in between. In DNA form, the CDR3 reads TGTGCCAGCGAGGACGGGGTGGGCGAGCAGTACTTC. This translates into CASEDGVGEQYF.

This clonotype occurred a few times. The chain joins TRBV28 to TRBJ1-2; D is ambiguous. V lost 5 bases, J lost 1 base, and 11 bases lay in between. Germline loops: CDR1 MDHEN, CDR2 SYDVKM. The CDR3 is 14 amino acids. CDR3: CASSTTLVNYGYTF. CDR3 coding DNA: TGTGCCAGCAGTACGACCTTAGTTAACTATGGCTACACCTTC.

The V call is TRBV5-1, the J call TRBJ1-4; a possible D gene is TRBD1 (6 bases). The CDR3 spans 17 residues. The germline CDR1 and CDR2 sequences are SGHRS and YFSETQ. Between the trimmed V and J ends, which lost 4 bases and 4 bases, there was a span of 20 bases. The CDR3 here is CASSVRDTGFSNEKLFF. CDR3 bases: TGCGCCAGCAGCGTCCGGGACACCGGTTTTAGTAATGAAAAACTGTTTTTT. Using reference TRBV5-1 and TRBJ1-4 for the parts outside the CDR3, the full variable domain is KAGVTQTPRYLIKTRGQQVTLSCSPISGHRSVSWYQQTPGQGLQFLFEYFSETQRNKGNFPGRFSGRQFSNSRSEMNVSTLELGDSALYLCASSVRDTGFSNEKLFFGSGTQLSVL.

DNA for the CDR3: TGTGCCAGCAGTATACAGGGTGCGAGCAATGAGCAGTTCTTC. Its translation: CASSIQGASNEQFF. This chain links TRBV6-1 with TRBJ2-1; TRBD1 is a possible D gene (6 bases). The CDR3 runs to 14 residues. Trimming removed 5 bases from V and 6 bases from J, with 14 bases in between. Germline V gene sequence: CDR1 MNHNS, CDR2 SASEGT.

The V gene is TRBV27, the J gene TRBJ2-3; no clear D. V lost 6 bases and J 0 bases, leaving 7 bases between the germline ends. This CDR3 contains 13 residues. Germline values: CDR1 MNHEY, CDR2 SMNVEV (reference sequence). The CDR3 spells CASRLPSTDTQYF. The CDR3 DNA sequence: TGTGCCAGCAGGCTTCCTAGCACAGATACGCAGTATTTT.

The genes are TRBV6-5 and TRBJ2-7; D unclear. The length of the CDR3 is 13 residues. The germline V and J ends were trimmed by 2 bases and 2 bases, with 7 bases remaining between them. Germline V gene sequence: CDR1 MNHEY, CDR2 SVGAGI. Here the CDR3 reads CASSYRTAYEQYF. The CDR3 DNA follows: TGTGCCAGCAGTTACCGGACGGCCTACGAGCAGTACTTC.